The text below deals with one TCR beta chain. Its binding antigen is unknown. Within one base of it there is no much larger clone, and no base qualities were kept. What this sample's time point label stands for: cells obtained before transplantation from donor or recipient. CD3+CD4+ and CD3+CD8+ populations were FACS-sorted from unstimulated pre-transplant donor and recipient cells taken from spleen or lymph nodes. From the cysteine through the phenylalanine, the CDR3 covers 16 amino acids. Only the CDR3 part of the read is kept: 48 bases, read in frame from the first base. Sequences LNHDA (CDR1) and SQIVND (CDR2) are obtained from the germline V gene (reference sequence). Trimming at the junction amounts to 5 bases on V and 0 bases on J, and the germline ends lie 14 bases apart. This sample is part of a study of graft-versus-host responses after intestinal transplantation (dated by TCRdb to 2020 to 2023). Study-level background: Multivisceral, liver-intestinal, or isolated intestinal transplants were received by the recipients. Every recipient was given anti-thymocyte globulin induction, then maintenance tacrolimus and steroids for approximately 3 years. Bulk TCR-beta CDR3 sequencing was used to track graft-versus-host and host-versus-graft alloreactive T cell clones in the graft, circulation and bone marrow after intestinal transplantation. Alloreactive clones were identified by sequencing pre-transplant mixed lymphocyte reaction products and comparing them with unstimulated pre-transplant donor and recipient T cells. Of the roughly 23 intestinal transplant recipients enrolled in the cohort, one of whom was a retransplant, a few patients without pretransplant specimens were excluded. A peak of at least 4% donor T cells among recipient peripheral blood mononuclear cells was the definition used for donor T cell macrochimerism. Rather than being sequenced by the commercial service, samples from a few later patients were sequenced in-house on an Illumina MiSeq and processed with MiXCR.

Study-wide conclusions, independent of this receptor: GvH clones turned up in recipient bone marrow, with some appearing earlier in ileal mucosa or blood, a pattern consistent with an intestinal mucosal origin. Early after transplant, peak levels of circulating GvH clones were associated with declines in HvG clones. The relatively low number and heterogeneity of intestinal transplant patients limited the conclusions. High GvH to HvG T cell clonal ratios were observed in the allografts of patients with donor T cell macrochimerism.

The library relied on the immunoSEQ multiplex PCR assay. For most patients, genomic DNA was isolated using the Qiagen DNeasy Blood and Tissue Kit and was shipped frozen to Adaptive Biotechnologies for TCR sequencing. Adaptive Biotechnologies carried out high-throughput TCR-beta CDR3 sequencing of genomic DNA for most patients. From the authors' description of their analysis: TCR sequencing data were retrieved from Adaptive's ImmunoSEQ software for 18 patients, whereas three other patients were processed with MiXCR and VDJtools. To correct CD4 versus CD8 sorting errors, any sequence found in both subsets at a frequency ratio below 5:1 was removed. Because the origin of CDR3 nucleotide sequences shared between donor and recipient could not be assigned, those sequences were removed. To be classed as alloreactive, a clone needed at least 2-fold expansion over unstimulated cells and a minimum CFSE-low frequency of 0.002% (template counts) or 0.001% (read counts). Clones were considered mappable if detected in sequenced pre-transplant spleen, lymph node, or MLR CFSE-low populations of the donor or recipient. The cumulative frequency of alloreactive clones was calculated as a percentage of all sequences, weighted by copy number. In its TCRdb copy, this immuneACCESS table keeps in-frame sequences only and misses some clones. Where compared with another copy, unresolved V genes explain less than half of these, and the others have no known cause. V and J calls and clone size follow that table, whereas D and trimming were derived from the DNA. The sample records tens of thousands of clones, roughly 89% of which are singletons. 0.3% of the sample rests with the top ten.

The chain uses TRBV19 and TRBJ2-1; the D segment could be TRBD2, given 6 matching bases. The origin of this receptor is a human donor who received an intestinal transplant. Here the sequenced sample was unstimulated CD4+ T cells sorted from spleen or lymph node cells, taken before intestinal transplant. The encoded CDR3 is CASSPFGRSSYNEQFF. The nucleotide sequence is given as TGTGCCAGTAGTCCCTTTGGGAGGAGCTCCTACAATGAGCAGTTCTTC.